This T cell receptor (beta chain) was identified during a study of CD8 T cells in ankylosing spondylitis (dated by TCRdb to about 2017). Regarding the research as a whole: The study profiled T cell receptor beta repertoires in healthy donors and ankylosing spondylitis patients to find disease-linked TCR variants. The whole study cohort included over a hundred healthy donors and some 27 ankylosing spondylitis patients. Peripheral blood was sampled, and synovial fluid was additionally collected from ankylosing spondylitis patients. Broader findings and caveats from the paper: A TCR beta motif made up of seven or eight highly homologous amino acid variants appeared to be characteristic of blood from ankylosing spondylitis patients. Some TCR beta motif variants had previously been reported in synovial fluid and blood of reactive arthritis patients, which suggested common disease-initiation mechanisms. The disease-linked clones showed a CD8+ phenotype and occurred at relatively low frequencies in peripheral blood. The disease-linked clones were reported as significantly enriched in matched synovial fluid samples from ankylosing spondylitis patients.

About this clonotype: There is no known antigen for this receptor. No much larger clonotype is one base removed from it; base qualities were not supplied.

The CDR3 contains 14 residues, cysteine and phenylalanine counted. The retained sequence is limited to the CDR3, 42 bases, with the frame set at the first base. Reading the germline V gene gives CDR1 MNHEY and CDR2 SVGEGT. V lost 2 bases and J lost 8 bases; the stretch between them is 13 bases long. Sequenced using an Illumina HiSeq 2500. Quantitative 5'-RACE with molecular barcodes was used to prepare TCR beta libraries. In the authors' own workflow: A new computational method, built on a probabilistic model of VDJ rearrangement, was used to identify disease-linked TCR variants. TCRdb cleaned the public reads at Q25 with fastp, built clones with MiXCR and kept in-frame beta chains. Duplicate CDR3 protein sequences are folded into a single record with the most common DNA and genes. These V and J calls are TCRdb output, not the study's own analysis. This sample lists around 770,000 distinct CDR3 sequences; over 9.5% were detected once. The ten largest account for 0.45% to 0.6% of the sample.

Sequenced input: blood, either unsorted or a sorted T cell fraction (not recorded which). The origin of this receptor is a male donor with ankylosing spondylitis. The chain uses TRBV6-2 or TRBV6-3 and TRBJ2-1; TRBD2 is perhaps the D gene, given 5 matching bases. For the CDR3, the sequence is CASSYNSVEDEQFF. The sequence in DNA is TGTGCCAGCAGTTACAATAGTGTGGAGGATGAGCAGTTCTTC.